This TCR beta chain was obtained from a study of blood T cell repertoires in COVID-19. Study details: The United States, Italy and Spain were the sources of the acute and convalescent COVID-19 samples. Nucleic acid was either cDNA or gDNA, and it came from T cells, B-cell-depleted T cells, or PBMCs.

V was pared by 1 base and J by 8 bases, with 12 bases of the junction left unmatched. The CDR3 consists of 17 residues. The germline V gene encodes CDR1 MDHEN and CDR2 SYDVKM. Original handling: Amplification of reference gene primers was used by the study to estimate nucleated cell counts. TCRdb's copy holds only in-frame clones and misses some; the assay was immunoSEQ multiplex PCR. The V and J calls and clone size were taken over from that table, and D and trimming were inferred from the DNA. Of some 83,000 clones listed, around nine tenths are singletons. The sample comprised peripheral blood. The gene calls are TRBV28 and TRBJ1-2; 11 bases agree with TRBD1. The origin of this receptor is a woman of 80 years or more with active or convalescent COVID-19. The CDR3 sequence: CASSLSPTGTGGFGYTF. The CDR3 coding sequence is TGTGCCAGCAGTTTATCCCCTACCGGGACAGGGGGTTTCGGCTACACCTTC.